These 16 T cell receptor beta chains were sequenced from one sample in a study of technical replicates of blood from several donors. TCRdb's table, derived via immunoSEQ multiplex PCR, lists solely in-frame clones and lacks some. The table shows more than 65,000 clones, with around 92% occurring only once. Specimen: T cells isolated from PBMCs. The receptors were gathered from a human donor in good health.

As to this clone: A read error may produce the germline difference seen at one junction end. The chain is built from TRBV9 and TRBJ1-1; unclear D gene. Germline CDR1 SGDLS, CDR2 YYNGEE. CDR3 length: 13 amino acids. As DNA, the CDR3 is TGTGCCAGCAGCGTGGAACTTTCGGGGTTAATAGAATTT. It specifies CASSVELSGLIEF.

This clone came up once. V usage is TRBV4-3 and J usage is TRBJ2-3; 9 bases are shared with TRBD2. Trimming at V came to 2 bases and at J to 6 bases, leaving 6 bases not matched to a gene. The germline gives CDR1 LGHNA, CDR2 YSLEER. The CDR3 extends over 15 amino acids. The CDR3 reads CASSQSAGGPDTQYF. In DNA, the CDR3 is TGCGCCAGCAGCCAATCTGCGGGAGGGCCCGATACGCAGTATTTT.

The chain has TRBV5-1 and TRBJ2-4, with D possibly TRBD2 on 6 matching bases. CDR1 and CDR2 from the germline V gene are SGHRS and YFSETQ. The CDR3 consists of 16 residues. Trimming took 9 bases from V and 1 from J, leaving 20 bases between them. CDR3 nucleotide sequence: TGCGCCACCAGAGGAGGAGGGGATAGGGCCAAAAACATTCAGTACTTC. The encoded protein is CATRGGGDRAKNIQYF.

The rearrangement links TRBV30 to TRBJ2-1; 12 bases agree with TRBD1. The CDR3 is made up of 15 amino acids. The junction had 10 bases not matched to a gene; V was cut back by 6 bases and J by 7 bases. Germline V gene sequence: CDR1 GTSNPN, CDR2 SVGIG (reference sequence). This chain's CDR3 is CACTLGTGGRNEQFF. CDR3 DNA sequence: TGTGCCTGTACACTGGGGACAGGGGGCCGAAATGAGCAGTTCTTC.

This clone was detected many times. CDR3 region: CATSRRTGGTDTQYF. In nucleotides, the CDR3 is TGTGCCACCAGCAGAAGGACAGGGGGCACAGATACGCAGTATTTT. The J gene is TRBJ2-3, the V gene TRBV15; 9 bases align to TRBD1. Trimming took 2 bases from V and 1 from J; bases not matched to a gene: 1. CDR3 length equals 15 residues. CDR1 and CDR2 from the germline V gene are LNHNV and YYDKDF (reference sequence).

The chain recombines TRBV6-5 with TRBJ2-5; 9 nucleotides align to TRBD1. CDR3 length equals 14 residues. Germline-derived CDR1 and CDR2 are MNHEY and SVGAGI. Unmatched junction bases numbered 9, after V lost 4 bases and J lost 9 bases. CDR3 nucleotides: TGTGCCAGCAGTTTGGCCGGGACAGGGAAGTCCCAGTACTTC. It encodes CASSLAGTGKSQYF.

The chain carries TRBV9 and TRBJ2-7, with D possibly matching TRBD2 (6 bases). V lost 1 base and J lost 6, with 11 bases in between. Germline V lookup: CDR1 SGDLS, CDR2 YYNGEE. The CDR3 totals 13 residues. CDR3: CASSVKGGREQYF. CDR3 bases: TGTGCCAGCAGCGTAAAGGGAGGCCGCGAGCAGTACTTC.

CDR3 nucleotide sequence: TGCGCCAGCAGCGGTACCAGGGATGAGAATGAAGCTTTCTTT. As protein: CASSGTRDENEAFF. The genes are TRBV10-1 and TRBJ1-1, with a tentative D call TRBD1 (5 bases). The CDR3 has 14 residues. V was shortened by 6 bases and J by 7 bases, with 18 bases between the two germline ends. Looked up from germline, CDR1 is WNHNN and CDR2 is SYGVQD (reference sequence).

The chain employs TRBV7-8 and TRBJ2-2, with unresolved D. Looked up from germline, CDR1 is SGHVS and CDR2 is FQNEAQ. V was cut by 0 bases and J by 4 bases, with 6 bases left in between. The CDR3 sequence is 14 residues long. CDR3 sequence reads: CASSLAARTGELFF. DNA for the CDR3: TGTGCCAGCAGCTTAGCAGCTCGCACCGGGGAGCTGTTTTTT.

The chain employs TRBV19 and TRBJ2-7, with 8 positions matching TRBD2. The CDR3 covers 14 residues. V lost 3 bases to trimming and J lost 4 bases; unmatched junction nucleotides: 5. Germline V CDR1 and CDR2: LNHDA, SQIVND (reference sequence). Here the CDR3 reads CASSMIGLAYEQYF. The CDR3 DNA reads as TGTGCCAGTAGTATGATTGGACTAGCTTACGAGCAGTACTTC.

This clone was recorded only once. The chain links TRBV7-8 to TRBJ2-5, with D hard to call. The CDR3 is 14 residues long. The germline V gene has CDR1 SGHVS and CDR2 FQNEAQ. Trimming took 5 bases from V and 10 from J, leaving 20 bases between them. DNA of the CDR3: TGTGCCAGCAGCCTGACGACTCTGGTCGTGGGCCAGTACTTC. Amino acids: CASSLTTLVVGQYF.

CDR3 loop: CSVEEPKQGAYEQYF. CDR3 DNA sequence: TGCAGCGTTGAAGAGCCAAAACAGGGGGCTTACGAGCAGTACTTC. This chain joins TRBV29-1 and TRBJ2-7; 9 bases match TRBD1. After removal of 0 bases from V and 4 bases from J, the junction contained 7 bases not matched to a gene. From germline, CDR1 is SQVTM and CDR2 ANQGSEA. The CDR3 runs to 15 residues.

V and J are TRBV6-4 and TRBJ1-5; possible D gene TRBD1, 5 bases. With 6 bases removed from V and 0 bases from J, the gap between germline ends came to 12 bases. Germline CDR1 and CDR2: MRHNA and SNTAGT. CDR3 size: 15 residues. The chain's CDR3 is CASRLTVYSNQPQHF. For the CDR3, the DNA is TGTGCCAGCAGACTGACAGTTTATAGCAATCAGCCCCAGCATTTT.

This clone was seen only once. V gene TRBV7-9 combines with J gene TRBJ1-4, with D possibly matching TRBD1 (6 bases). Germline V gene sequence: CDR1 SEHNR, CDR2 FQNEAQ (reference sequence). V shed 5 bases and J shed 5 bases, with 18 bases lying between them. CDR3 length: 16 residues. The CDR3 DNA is TGTGCCAGCAGCCCCCCGTCCCAGGGGTTGAATGAAAAACTGTTTTTT. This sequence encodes CASSPPSQGLNEKLFF.

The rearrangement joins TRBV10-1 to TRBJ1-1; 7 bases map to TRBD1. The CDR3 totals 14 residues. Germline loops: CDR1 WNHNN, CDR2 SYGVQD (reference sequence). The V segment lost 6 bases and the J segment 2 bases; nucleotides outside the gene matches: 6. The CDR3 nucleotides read TGCGCCAGCAGCCAAAAGGGGGCCAACACTGAAGCTTTCTTT. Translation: CASSQKGANTEAFF.

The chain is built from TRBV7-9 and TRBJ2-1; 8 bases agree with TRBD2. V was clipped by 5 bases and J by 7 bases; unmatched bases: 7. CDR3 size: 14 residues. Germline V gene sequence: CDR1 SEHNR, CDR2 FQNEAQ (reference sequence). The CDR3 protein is CASSLGLASNEQFF. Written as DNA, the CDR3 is TGTGCCAGCAGCCTTGGACTAGCCAGTAATGAGCAGTTCTTC.